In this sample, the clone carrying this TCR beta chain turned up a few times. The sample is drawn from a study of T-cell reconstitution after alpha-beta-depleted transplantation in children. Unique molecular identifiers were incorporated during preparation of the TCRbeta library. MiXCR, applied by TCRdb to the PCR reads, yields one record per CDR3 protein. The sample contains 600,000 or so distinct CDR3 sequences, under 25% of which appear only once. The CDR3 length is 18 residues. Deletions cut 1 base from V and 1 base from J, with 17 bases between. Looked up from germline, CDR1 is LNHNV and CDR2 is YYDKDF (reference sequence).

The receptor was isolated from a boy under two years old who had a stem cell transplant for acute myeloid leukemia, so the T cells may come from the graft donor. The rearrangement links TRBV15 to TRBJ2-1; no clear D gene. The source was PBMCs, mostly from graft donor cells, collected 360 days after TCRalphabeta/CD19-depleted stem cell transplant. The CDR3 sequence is CATSRVSPVSYSYNEQFF. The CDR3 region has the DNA TGTGCCACCAGCAGAGTCTCACCCGTGAGTTATTCCTACAATGAGCAGTTCTTC. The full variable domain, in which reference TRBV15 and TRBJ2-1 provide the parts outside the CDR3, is DAMVIQNPRYQVTQFGKPVTLSCSQTLNHNVMYWYQQKSSQAPKLLFHYYDKDFNNEADTPDNFQSRRPNTSFCFLDIRSPGLGDTAMYLCATSRVSPVSYSYNEQFFGPGTRLTVL.